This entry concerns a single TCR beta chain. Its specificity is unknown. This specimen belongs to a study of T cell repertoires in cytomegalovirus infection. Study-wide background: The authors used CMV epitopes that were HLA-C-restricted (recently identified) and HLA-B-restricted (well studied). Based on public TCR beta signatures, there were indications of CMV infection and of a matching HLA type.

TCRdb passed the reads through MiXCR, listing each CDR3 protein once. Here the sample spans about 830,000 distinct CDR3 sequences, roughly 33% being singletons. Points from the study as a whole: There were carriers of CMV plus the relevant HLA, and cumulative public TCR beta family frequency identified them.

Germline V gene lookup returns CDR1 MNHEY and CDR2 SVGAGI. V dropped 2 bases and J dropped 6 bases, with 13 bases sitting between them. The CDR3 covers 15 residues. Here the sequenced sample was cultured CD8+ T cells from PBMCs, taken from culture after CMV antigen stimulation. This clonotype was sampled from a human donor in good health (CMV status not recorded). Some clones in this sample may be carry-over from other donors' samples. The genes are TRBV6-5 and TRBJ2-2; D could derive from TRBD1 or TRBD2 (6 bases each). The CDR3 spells CASSYVGGTSGELFF. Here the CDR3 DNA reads TGTGCCAGCAGTTACGTGGGGGGCACTTCCGGGGAGCTGTTTTTT.